A selection of T cell receptor beta chains follows, all from one sample in a study of T-cell reconstitution after alpha-beta-depleted transplantation in children. MiXCR, applied by TCRdb to the PCR reads, yields one record per CDR3 protein. The table shows some 590,000 distinct CDR3 sequences, with about 10% occurring only once. The specimen was PBMCs from the stem cell graft donor, collected from the stem cell graft. These receptors all come from a human donor who donated a stem cell graft to a child with acute myeloid leukemia. The CDR3 runs from the conserved cysteine through the conserved F or W. D genes are given only for firm matches. Rows may omit the clone size; those that give it use once, few, many or a size class.

J	V	D	size	DNA	CDR3
TRBJ2-2	TRBV9	NA	NA	TGTGCCAGCAGCGCAGGAAACACCGGGGAGCTGTTTTTT	CASSAGNTGELFF
TRBJ2-7	TRBV12-3/TRBV12-4	NA	many	TGTGCCAGCAGCAGACAGGCCTACGAGCAGTACTTC	CASSRQAYEQYF
TRBJ2-1	TRBV27	NA	NA	TGTGCCAGCAGCTCCCGATGGGCGGGCCCTAATGAGCAGTTCTTC	CASSSRWAGPNEQFF
TRBJ2-5	TRBV12-3/TRBV12-4	NA	many	TGTGCCAGCAGCCCCCCGGGGTATTGGGGGGAGACCCAGTACTTC	CASSPPGYWGETQYF
TRBJ2-4	TRBV6-2/TRBV6-3	TRBD2	few	TGTGCCAGCAGCCTTAGCGGGAGCGGGGTCGACATTCAGTACTTC	CASSLSGSGVDIQYF
TRBJ2-7	TRBV29-1	NA	few	TGCAGCGTTGAAGATATTACAGGGACTACCCCCTACGAGCAGTACTTC	CSVEDITGTTPYEQYF
TRBJ1-1	TRBV7-9	NA	NA	TGTGCCAGCAGCTTAGCCCGGTGGGGGGACACCCACACTGAAGCTTTCTTT	CASSLARWGDTHTEAFF
TRBJ1-5	TRBV20-1	TRBD1	many	TGCAGTGCTAGAGCCTCCGCCGGACAGGGCATCAATCAGCCCCAGCATTTT	CSARASAGQGINQPQHF
TRBJ2-7	TRBV7-2	TRBD2	many	TGTGCCAGCAGCTTAGCGCAGCGGGGGTCCTACGAGCAGTACTTC	CASSLAQRGSYEQYF
TRBJ2-3	TRBV20-1	TRBD2	NA	TGCAGTGCCGGGGAGGGGTCCCCAGATACGCAGTATTTT	CSAGEGSPDTQYF
TRBJ2-1	TRBV29-1	TRBD2	many	TGCAGCGCCCGGGGCACGAGCGGGAGGGTCGATGAGCAGTTCTTC	CSARGTSGRVDEQFF
TRBJ2-7	TRBV18	NA	NA	TGTGCCAGCTCACCAAGGCTAGGGTCGGGGCCTTACGAGCAGTACTTC	CASSPRLGSGPYEQYF
TRBJ2-1	TRBV11-1	TRBD2	few	TGTGCCAGCAGCTTAGACCTAGCGGGAGTTAGCGAGCAGTTCTTC	CASSLDLAGVSEQFF
TRBJ2-2	TRBV5-1	TRBD1	NA	TGCGCCAGCAGGGCTGGGACAGGGGGAGAGACCGGGGAGCTGTTTTTT	CASRAGTGGETGELFF
TRBJ2-7	TRBV29-1	NA	few	TGCAGCGTTGTCCTCAGGGGCCCCTACGAGCAGTACTTC	CSVVLRGPYEQYF
TRBJ2-5	TRBV28	TRBD1	many	TGTGCCAGCAGTCTACAGGGGGCTTATGGGGTTGAGACCCAGTACTTC	CASSLQGAYGVETQYF
TRBJ2-2	TRBV9	NA	many	TGTGCCAGCAGCGGGGGGACAACGAACACCGGGGAGCTGTTTTTT	CASSGGTTNTGELFF
TRBJ1-2	TRBV4-2	TRBD1	few	TGTGCCAGCAGCCAAGAACGTCAGGGGGGCGCGGGCTACACCTTC	CASSQERQGGAGYTF
TRBJ2-1	TRBV7-2	TRBD2	many	TGTGCCAGCAGCCGGGGGACTAGCAATGAGCAGTTCTTC	CASSRGTSNEQFF
TRBJ2-1	TRBV3-1	TRBD2	few	TGTGCCAGCAGCCCTTCTTCTAGCGGGAAAAATGAGCAGTTCTTC	CASSPSSSGKNEQFF
TRBJ2-1	TRBV6-5	TRBD2	NA	TGTGCCAGCAGTTACTCTAGGCTAGCGGGATTCAGCTCCTACAATGAGCAGTTCTTC	CASSYSRLAGFSSYNEQFF
TRBJ1-5	TRBV20-1	NA	many	TGCAGTGCTAGGCTGACAGGTCGCAATCAGCCCCAGCATTTT	CSARLTGRNQPQHF
TRBJ2-7	TRBV4-3	NA	few	TGCGCCAGCAGCCAAGTTTTAGACTACGAGCAGTACTTC	CASSQVLDYEQYF
TRBJ2-7	TRBV5-1	TRBD1	NA	TGCGCCAGCAGCCCGACAGGGATCCTTGACGAGCAGTACTTC	CASSPTGILDEQYF
TRBJ2-3	TRBV20-1	NA	few	TGCAGTGCTAGAGATAACCCGTTGCCTACGCAGTATTTT	CSARDNPLPTQYF
TRBJ1-2	TRBV12-3/TRBV12-4	NA	NA	TGTGCCAGCAGAATAGCTAACTATGGCTACACCTTC	CASRIANYGYTF
TRBJ1-2	TRBV7-2	TRBD1	NA	TGTGCCAGCAGCTTAGGGCCCAGGGGGCGCCAAGGAGGCTACACCTTC	CASSLGPRGRQGGYTF
TRBJ1-2	TRBV29-1	NA	NA	TGCAGCGCCGAGACAATACCAAATGGCTACACCTTC	CSAETIPNGYTF
TRBJ2-3	TRBV19	NA	few	TGTGCCACAAAAGGGACGGGGACCGTAGATACGCAGTATTTT	CATKGTGTVDTQYF
TRBJ1-2	TRBV29-1	NA	NA	TGCAGCGTTGAAGCCCCAGGGTGGGGCGGTGGGGGCTACACCTTC	CSVEAPGWGGGGYTF
TRBJ2-3	TRBV20-1	TRBD1	many	TGCAGTGCTATTGCGGGACAGGGACCCATCAGTACGCAGTATTTT	CSAIAGQGPISTQYF
TRBJ2-1	TRBV6-2/TRBV6-3	NA	NA	TGTGCCAGCAGTTACGGGGGACGCGGACGGGATGAGCAGTTCTTC	CASSYGGRGRDEQFF
TRBJ2-3	TRBV5-1	NA	few	TGCGCCAGCAGCTCCGACCGACGTAAGGATACAGATACGCAGTATTTT	CASSSDRRKDTDTQYF
TRBJ2-1	TRBV10-3	TRBD2	NA	TGTGCCATCAGTCGCGTGGGGGAGGGGTACAATGAGCAGTTCTTC	CAISRVGEGYNEQFF
TRBJ1-1	TRBV5-1	NA	NA	TGCGCCAGCAGGAACGGGATCGGGGACACTGAAGCTTTCTTT	CASRNGIGDTEAFF
TRBJ2-2	TRBV15	NA	NA	TGTGCCACCAGCAGAGCCCCAGCGAACACCGGGGAGCTGTTTTTT	CATSRAPANTGELFF
TRBJ2-1	TRBV4-3	TRBD2	many	TGCGCCAGCAGCTCATCTTTAGCGGGAGGACCACGGGAGCAGTTCTTC	CASSSSLAGGPREQFF
TRBJ1-3	TRBV4-2	NA	few	TGTGCCAGCAGCCAAGATATGACAGCTGGAAACACCATATATTTT	CASSQDMTAGNTIYF
TRBJ2-5	TRBV5-1	NA	few	TGCGCCAGCAGCCCTCCTCGACAGCCCCAAGAGACCCAGTACTTC	CASSPPRQPQETQYF
TRBJ1-3	TRBV7-6	NA	few	TGTGCCAGCAGCCCCCCCGGGGCTGGAAACACCATATATTTT	CASSPPGAGNTIYF
TRBJ2-5	TRBV3-1	NA	NA	TGTGCCAGCAGCCAAGAAGGCCAGGTGGAGACCCAGTACTTC	CASSQEGQVETQYF
TRBJ1-4	TRBV6-7	NA	few	TGTGCCAGCAGTTACGTTGAGAGGGAGGAAAAACTGTTTTTT	CASSYVEREEKLFF
TRBJ1-1	TRBV6-5	NA	NA	TGTGCCAGCAGTTACGGGACCAATGAAGCTTTCTTT	CASSYGTNEAFF
TRBJ2-1	TRBV6-9	TRBD2	NA	TGTGCCAGCAGGCCGGGACTAGCGGGACCCAATGAGCAGTTCTTC	CASRPGLAGPNEQFF